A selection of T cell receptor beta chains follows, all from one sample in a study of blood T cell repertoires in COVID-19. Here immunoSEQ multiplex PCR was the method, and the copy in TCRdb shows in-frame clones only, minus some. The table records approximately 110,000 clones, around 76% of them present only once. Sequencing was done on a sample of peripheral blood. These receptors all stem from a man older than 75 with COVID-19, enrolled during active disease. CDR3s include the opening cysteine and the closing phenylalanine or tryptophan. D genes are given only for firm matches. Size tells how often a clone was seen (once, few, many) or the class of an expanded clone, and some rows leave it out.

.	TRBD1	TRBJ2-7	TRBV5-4	CASSWRDRGYEQYF	TGTGCCAGCAGCTGGCGGGACAGGGGTTACGAGCAGTACTTC
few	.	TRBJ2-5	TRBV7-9	CASSRTTINQYF	TGTGCCAGCAGCAGGACTACGATTAACCAGTACTTC
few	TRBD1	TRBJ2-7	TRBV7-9	CASSSPQQGYGEQYF	TGTGCCAGCAGTTCCCCCCAACAGGGGTATGGCGAGCAGTACTTC
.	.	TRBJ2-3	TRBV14	CASSRTISTDTQYF	TGTGCCAGCAGCCGGACTATCAGCACAGATACGCAGTATTTT
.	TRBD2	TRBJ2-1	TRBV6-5	CASRLAGGEEQFF	TGTGCCAGCCGGCTAGCGGGTGGGGAGGAGCAGTTCTTC
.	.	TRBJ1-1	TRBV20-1	CSALSGSEAFF	TGCAGTGCTTTGAGCGGAAGTGAAGCTTTCTTT
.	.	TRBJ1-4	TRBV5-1	CASSLGGTRSGFEKLFF	TGCGCCAGCAGCTTGGGTGGGACTCGGAGTGGGTTTGAAAAACTGTTTTTT
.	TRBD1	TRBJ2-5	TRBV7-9	CASSSSGQGQTQYF	TGTGCCAGCAGCTCATCGGGACAGGGACAGACCCAGTACTTC
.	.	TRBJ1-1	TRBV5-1	CASSVGLRNTEAFF	TGCGCCAGCAGCGTGGGACTTAGGAACACTGAAGCTTTCTTT
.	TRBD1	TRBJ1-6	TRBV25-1	CASSLSHDRVGRSPLHF	TGTGCCAGCAGCTTGTCCCACGACAGGGTAGGACGTTCACCCCTCCACTTT
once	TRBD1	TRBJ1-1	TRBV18	CASSLSETGPIPEAFF	TGTGCCAGCTCACTCTCCGAGACAGGGCCTATCCCGGAAGCTTTCTTT
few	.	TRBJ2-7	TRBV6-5	CASRLQGGSYEQYF	TGTGCCAGCAGACTTCAGGGGGGCTCCTACGAGCAGTACTTC
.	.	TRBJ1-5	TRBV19	CASSIVGPQPQHF	TGTGCCAGTAGTATAGTTGGGCCGCAGCCCCAGCATTTT
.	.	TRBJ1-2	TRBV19	CASSTGWPRDGYTF	TGTGCCAGTAGTACCGGCTGGCCGCGGGATGGCTACACCTTC
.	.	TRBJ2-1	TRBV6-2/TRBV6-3	CASSYRGSYNEQFF	TGTGCCAGCAGTTACAGGGGGTCCTACAATGAGCAGTTCTTC